This T cell receptor (beta chain) was sequenced in a study of cytomegalovirus exposure and HLA in healthy donors. PCR employed 60 Vbeta and 13 Jbeta primers. Clones were read by immunoSEQ multiplex PCR, and TCRdb kept only the in-frame ones, dropping some. Of about 160,000 clones listed, roughly 76% are singletons. This clone showed up just once. Per germline, CDR1 MNHEY and CDR2 SMNVEV (reference sequence). CDR3 length: 17 amino acids. The J segment lost 6 bases and the V segment lost 7 bases, leaving 13 bases of the junction unmatched. What was sequenced was PBMCs. This sequence joins TRBV27 and TRBJ2-3, with TRBD2 matching over 13 bases. The source is a woman between 45 and 60 years old in good health and CMV-seronegative. The CDR3 reads CASTPTSGGRRGDTQYF. CDR3 bases: TGTGCCAGCACCCCGACTAGCGGGGGGCGGCGGGGTGATACGCAGTATTTT.